This T cell receptor beta chain comes out of a study of beta chain features in type 1 diabetes. Study in general: All of the samples together had more than 95 million sorted cells examined.

As every portion of the isolated RNA was reverse transcribed, the sequencing read expressed TCRB transcripts. Libraries were prepared by immunoSEQ multiplex PCR; TCRdb keeps only in-frame clonotypes and omits some of them. The table records some 350,000 clones, 9.5% to 10% of them present only once. The study's findings and limits: TCRB rearrangement may or may not be influenced by HLA type; here this remained unresolved. TCRB CDR3s from Type 1 diabetes patients were moderately but significantly shorter in all four CD4+ subsets.

Remarks on this clone: Its antigen is unknown.

This CDR3 contains 15 residues. V lost 4 bases to trimming and J lost 4 bases, with 11 bases between them. CDR1 is SNHLY and CDR2 is FYNNEI in the germline V gene. The sample taken for sequencing was central memory CD4+ T cells from blood. V is TRBV2 and J is TRBJ2-6, with D unresolved. The TCR sequence derives from a man younger than 40 with type 1 diabetes. In DNA, the CDR3 is TGTGCCAGCAGTGTCTTGAATCCCGGGGCCAACGTCCTGACTTTC. This gives the protein CASSVLNPGANVLTF.